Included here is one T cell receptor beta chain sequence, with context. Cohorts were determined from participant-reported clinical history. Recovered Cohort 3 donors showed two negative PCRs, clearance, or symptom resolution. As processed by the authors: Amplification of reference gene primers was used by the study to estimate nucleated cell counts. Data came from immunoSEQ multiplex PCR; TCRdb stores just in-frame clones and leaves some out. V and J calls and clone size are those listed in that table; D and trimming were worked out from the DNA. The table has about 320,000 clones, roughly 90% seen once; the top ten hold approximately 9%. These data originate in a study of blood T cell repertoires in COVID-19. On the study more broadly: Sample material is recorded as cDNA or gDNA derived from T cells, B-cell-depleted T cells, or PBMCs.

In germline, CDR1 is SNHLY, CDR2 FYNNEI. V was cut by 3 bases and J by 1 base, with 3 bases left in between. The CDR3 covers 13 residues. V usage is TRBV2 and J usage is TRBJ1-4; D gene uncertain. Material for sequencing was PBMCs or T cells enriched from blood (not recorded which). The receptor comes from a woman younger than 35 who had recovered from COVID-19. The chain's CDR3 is CASSDRTNEKLFF. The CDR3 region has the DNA TGTGCCAGCAGTGACAGAACTAATGAAAAACTGTTTTTT.